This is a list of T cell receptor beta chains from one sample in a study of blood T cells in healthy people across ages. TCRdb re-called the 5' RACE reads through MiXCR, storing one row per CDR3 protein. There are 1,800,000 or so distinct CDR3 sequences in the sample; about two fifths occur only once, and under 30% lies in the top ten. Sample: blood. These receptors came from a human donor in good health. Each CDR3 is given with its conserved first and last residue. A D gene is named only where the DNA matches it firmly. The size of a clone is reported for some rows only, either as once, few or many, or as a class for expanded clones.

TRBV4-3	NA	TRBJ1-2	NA	TGCGCCAGCAGCCACCTGGCCGTGAAAGGGAACTATGACTACACCTTC	CASSHLAVKGNYDYTF
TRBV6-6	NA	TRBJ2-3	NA	TGTGCCAGTAAACTACTGGGGAGCACAGATACGCAGTATTTT	CASKLLGSTDTQYF
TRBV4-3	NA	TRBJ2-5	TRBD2	TGCGCCGGCAGCTACCTAGCGGGGGGCCCGGGGACCCAGTACTTC	CAGSYLAGGPGTQYF
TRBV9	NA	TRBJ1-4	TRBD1	TGTGCCAGCAGCCCGAGGAGGGGGCTGACTAATGAAAAACTGTTTTTT	CASSPRRGLTNEKLFF
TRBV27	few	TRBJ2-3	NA	TGTGCCACCGCTCCCCGGAGGGGGGGCACAGATACGCAGTATTTT	CATAPRRGGTDTQYF
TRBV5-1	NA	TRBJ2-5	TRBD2	TGCGCCAGCAGCTTGGATCTAGCGGGGACCCAGTACTTC	CASSLDLAGTQYF
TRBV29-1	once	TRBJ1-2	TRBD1	TGCAGCGACCCACCGGGACAGGGGGGCTATGGCTACACCTTC	CSDPPGQGGYGYTF
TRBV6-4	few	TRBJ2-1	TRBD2	TGTGCCACCCGGCGGCCTCGACTAGCTATCTTTGTAAATGAGCAGTTCTTC	CATRRPRLAIFVNEQFF
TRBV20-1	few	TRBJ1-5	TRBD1	TGCAGTGCTACTGGGACAGGCAATCAGCCCCAGCATTTT	CSATGTGNQPQHF
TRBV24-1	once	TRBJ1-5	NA	TGTGCCACCAGCGACATCAGGGTCTCAAGACAGCCCCAGCATTTT	CATSDIRVSRQPQHF
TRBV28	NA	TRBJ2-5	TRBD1	TGTGCCAGCAGTACCCAACGGGACAGGGGGCTAGAGACCCAGTACTTC	CASSTQRDRGLETQYF
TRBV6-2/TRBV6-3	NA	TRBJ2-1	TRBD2	TGTGCCAGCAGTTCCTATGGGAGGGTTGGTGTAAATGAGCAGTTCTTC	CASSSYGRVGVNEQFF
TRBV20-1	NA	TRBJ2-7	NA	TGCAGTGCTAGAGTAGTCACGCACGAGCAGTACTTC	CSARVVTHEQYF
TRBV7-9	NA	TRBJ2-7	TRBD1	TGTGCCAGCAGCTTCTCCGACAGGGGCGACCACTACGAGCAGTACTTC	CASSFSDRGDHYEQYF
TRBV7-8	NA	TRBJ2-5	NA	TGTGCCAGCAGCCGAGGGGTCGGGCAAGAGACCCAGTACTTC	CASSRGVGQETQYF
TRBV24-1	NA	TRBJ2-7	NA	TGTGCCACCAGTGAGGGGTCCAACTCCGGGGACGAGCAGTACTTC	CATSEGSNSGDEQYF
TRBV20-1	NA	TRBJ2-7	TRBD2	TGCAGTGCTAGAGAACGTTATATGGGACTAGCGGGGGGGAAAAGATCCTACGAGCAGTACTTC	CSARERYMGLAGGKRSYEQYF
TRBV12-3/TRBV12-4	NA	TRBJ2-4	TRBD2	TGTGCCAGCAGTTTAAGCGGGGGGAATAAAAACATTCAGTACTTC	CASSLSGGNKNIQYF
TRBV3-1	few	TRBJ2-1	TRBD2	TGTGCCGGCAGCCATAGTGCACGGCGGGGGGACATATACAATGAGCAGTTCTTC	CAGSHSARRGDIYNEQFF
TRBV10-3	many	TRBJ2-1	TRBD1	TGTGCCATCACCCCAGGGGACAGGGGACTCCATGAGCAGTTCTTC	CAITPGDRGLHEQFF
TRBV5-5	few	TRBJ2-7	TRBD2	TGTGCCAGCAGCTTGCGGTCGGCTCTAGCGGGGGGCTACGAGCAGTACTTC	CASSLRSALAGGYEQYF
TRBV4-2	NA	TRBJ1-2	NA	TGTGCCAGCAGCCAAGAGGTTCGGGGAGGCCAGCGTGGCTACACCTTC	CASSQEVRGGQRGYTF